A selection of T cell receptor beta chains follows, all from one sample in a study of shared clonotypes between healthy human individuals. Measured with immunoSEQ multiplex PCR; TCRdb has only the in-frame clones, and not every one. The data hold 450,000 to 700,000 clones, with nearly 97% observed a single time. Input material: naive CD8+ T cells sorted from blood. The receptors were sampled from a woman in her 30s in good health. The CDR3 runs from the conserved cysteine through the conserved F or W. Each record gives: D gene, clone size, V gene, J gene, CDR3 DNA, CDR3 protein. The D gene is left open where the match is weak. For some rows the clone size is stated as once, few or many, or as a class when expanded; others skip it.

TRBD2	NA	TRBV18	TRBJ2-3	TGTGCCAGCTCACCTCTAGCGGGTGAGGATCTAGATACGCAGTATTTT	CASSPLAGEDLDTQYF
NA	NA	TRBV7-9	TRBJ2-7	TGTGCCAGCAGACCCTCCTTGGACAGCTACGAGCAGTACTTC	CASRPSLDSYEQYF
TRBD2	NA	TRBV5-6	TRBJ2-7	TGTGCCAGCAGCCCCGGCTGGGCTAGCGGGAGCTACGAGCAGTACTTC	CASSPGWASGSYEQYF
NA	NA	TRBV6-1	TRBJ1-1	TGTGCCAGCATCCGAGTCGGGGTTGGGAACACTGAAGCTTTCTTT	CASIRVGVGNTEAFF
NA	NA	TRBV6-6	TRBJ2-7	TGTGCCAGCAGTCCCCCGTCTGGGGCCTACGAGCAGTACTTC	CASSPPSGAYEQYF
TRBD2	NA	TRBV10-3	TRBJ2-3	TGTGCCATCCGAGCGACTAGCGGGAGCTCTAGCACAGATACGCAGTATTTT	CAIRATSGSSSTDTQYF
TRBD2	NA	TRBV2	TRBJ2-7	TGTGCCAGCACTGGGACTAGCAGCTACGAGCAGTACTTC	CASTGTSSYEQYF
NA	NA	TRBV7-6	TRBJ2-7	TGTGCCAGCAGCTCCGGGACCTCCTACGAGCAGTACTTC	CASSSGTSYEQYF
NA	NA	TRBV5-1	TRBJ2-7	TGCGCCAGCAGCTTGATGGGCACCTACGAGCAGTACTTC	CASSLMGTYEQYF
NA	NA	TRBV5-6	TRBJ1-1	TGTGCCAGCAGCTTCGGTGGGGGCGAGGCTTTCTTT	CASSFGGGEAFF
TRBD2	NA	TRBV28	TRBJ2-5	TGTGCCAGCAGTTTAAAGGGACTAGCGGGGAAAGAGACCCAGTACTTC	CASSLKGLAGKETQYF
NA	NA	TRBV7-8	TRBJ1-2	TGTGCCAGCAGCTCCTACCAATATGCAGTGGGTAGCTATGGCTACACCTTC	CASSSYQYAVGSYGYTF
NA	NA	TRBV5-6	TRBJ2-7	TGTGCCAGCAGCTTGGGACTAGAAACCTACGAGCAGTACTTC	CASSLGLETYEQYF
NA	NA	TRBV6-1	TRBJ2-7	TGTGCCAGCAAGACAGCCCGCTCCTACGAGCAGTACTTC	CASKTARSYEQYF
TRBD1	NA	TRBV5-1	TRBJ2-7	TGCGCCAGCAGCCCGGACAGGTCTTCCTACGAGCAGTACTTC	CASSPDRSSYEQYF
NA	few	TRBV7-6	TRBJ1-2	TGTGCCAGCAGCTTAGAACAGGGCGGACTTGACCCCAACTATGGCTACACCTTC	CASSLEQGGLDPNYGYTF
NA	NA	TRBV5-1	TRBJ2-1	TGCGCCAGCAGTCTTAGCTCCTACAATGAGCAGTTCTTC	CASSLSSYNEQFF
NA	NA	TRBV10-2	TRBJ1-5	TGCGCCAGCAGCGACCGGGACAGCAATCAGCCCCAGCATTTT	CASSDRDSNQPQHF
NA	NA	TRBV6-5	TRBJ2-7	TGTGCCAGCAGTTACCAGGGAGTCGCCTACGAGCAGTACTTC	CASSYQGVAYEQYF
NA	NA	TRBV27	TRBJ2-1	TGTGCCAGCAGGGCTGGAACAGGGTACGAGCAGTTCTTC	CASRAGTGYEQFF
TRBD2	once	TRBV5-1	TRBJ2-5	TGCGCCAGCAGCCCGGGACTAGCGGGAGTTTGGGGGGAGACCCAGTACTTC	CASSPGLAGVWGETQYF
TRBD2	NA	TRBV15	TRBJ2-1	TGTGCCACCAGCAGTAGGCGGGAGGTCGGGGATGAGCAGTTCTTC	CATSSRREVGDEQFF
NA	NA	TRBV29-1	TRBJ1-2	TGCAGCGTTGCCACCAGGGTGGGCTATGGCTACACCTTC	CSVATRVGYGYTF
NA	NA	TRBV27	TRBJ1-5	TGTGCCAGCAGTTTATCTTCGGGGGAGTTAATGAAGGGTCAGCCCCAGCATTTT	CASSLSSGELMKGQPQHF
NA	once	TRBV7-9	TRBJ2-1	TGTGCCAGCAGCTCGACGGGCGGGGACAATGAGCAGTTCTTC	CASSSTGGDNEQFF
NA	once	TRBV19	TRBJ2-7	TGTGCCAGTAGTATATTCGGAGCATACGAGCAGTACTTC	CASSIFGAYEQYF
NA	once	TRBV4-2	TRBJ1-1	TGTGCCAGCAGCCAAGATCGGCCCGACATAGGGTTGGGGAACACTGAAGCTTTCTTT	CASSQDRPDIGLGNTEAFF
NA	NA	TRBV5-5	TRBJ1-5	TGTGCCAGCAGCTTGGGGGACAATCAGCCCCAGCATTTT	CASSLGDNQPQHF
TRBD2	NA	TRBV27	TRBJ2-7	TGTGCCAGCAGTCCGGGGGGTCTGCGGGACGACGAGCAGTACTTC	CASSPGGLRDDEQYF
NA	NA	TRBV5-8	TRBJ1-1	TGTGCCAGCAGCTTGGCCGGGGCTATGAGCACTGAAGCTTTCTTT	CASSLAGAMSTEAFF
TRBD2	NA	TRBV5-1	TRBJ2-7	TGCGCCAGCAGCGACAGCGGGAGGGCCCCCGAGCAGTACTTC	CASSDSGRAPEQYF
TRBD1	NA	TRBV28	TRBJ2-2	TGTGCCAGCAGTCCCCACCACCCATTGTCCCGGGACAGGGGGGAGCTGTTTTTT	CASSPHHPLSRDRGELFF
NA	NA	TRBV9	TRBJ2-2	TGTGCCAGCAGCGGACAGCAGAACACCGGGGAGCTGTTTTTT	CASSGQQNTGELFF
NA	NA	TRBV27	TRBJ2-7	TGTGCCAGCCGCGAAGAGGGTGGGCGCTCCTACGAGCAGTACTTC	CASREEGGRSYEQYF
NA	NA	TRBV5-4	TRBJ2-7	TGTGCCAGCAGCGGGGGGTTCGAGCAGTACTTC	CASSGGFEQYF
TRBD1	NA	TRBV11-2	TRBJ2-7	TGTGCCAGCAGCATAGGACAGGGGCCCACCTACGAGCAGTACTTC	CASSIGQGPTYEQYF
TRBD1	NA	TRBV5-6	TRBJ2-7	TGTGCCAGCAGCATGAACCGGGACAGCTATTACTACGAGCAGTACTTC	CASSMNRDSYYYEQYF
NA	once	TRBV7-8	TRBJ2-7	TGTGCCAGCAGCCCCGGAGGAGAGCAGTACTTC	CASSPGGEQYF
TRBD2	NA	TRBV13	TRBJ2-3	TGTGCCAGCAGCGAAACTAGCGGTTCAGAAGATACGCAGTATTTT	CASSETSGSEDTQYF
TRBD2	NA	TRBV2	TRBJ2-1	TGTGCCAGCAGTTTCCTGGGACTAGCGGGAGTGCAAGGTGATGAGCAGTTCTTC	CASSFLGLAGVQGDEQFF
NA	NA	TRBV19	TRBJ2-5	TGTGCCAGTAGCAACTACCCGTACCAAGAGACCCAGTACTTC	CASSNYPYQETQYF
TRBD2	NA	TRBV4-1	TRBJ2-3	TGCGCCAGCAGCCATAGCGGGAGCACAGATACGCAGTATTTT	CASSHSGSTDTQYF
NA	NA	TRBV5-5	TRBJ2-7	TGTGCCAGCAGCTTGATAGGGGAGCAGTACTTC	CASSLIGEQYF
TRBD1	once	TRBV28	TRBJ1-5	TGTGCCAGCACCCAGGGGGTCCATTACAATCAGCCCCAGCATTTT	CASTQGVHYNQPQHF
TRBD1	NA	TRBV19	TRBJ1-5	TGTGCCAGTAGTTTCGGAGGGGGCGCGTACCAGCCCCAGCATTTT	CASSFGGGAYQPQHF
TRBD2	NA	TRBV5-1	TRBJ2-7	TGCGCCAGCAGCCGCGGTGTGGAACTAGCGGTAAGCTCCTACGAGCAGTACTTC	CASSRGVELAVSSYEQYF